These 12 T cell receptor beta chains share one sample of origin, sequenced in a study of blood T cell repertoires in COVID-19. Method: immunoSEQ multiplex PCR; TCRdb's copy keeps in-frame clones and lacks some. This sample has hundreds of thousands of clones, with about four fifths found just once. What was sequenced was PBMCs or T cells enriched from blood (not recorded which). These receptors all stem from an older woman who had recovered from COVID-19.

The V and J genes are TRBV19 and TRBJ1-2; 8 bases line up with TRBD1. Per the germline V gene, CDR1 is LNHDA and CDR2 is SQIVND (reference sequence). The CDR3 contains 12 residues. Germline trimming cut 10 bases from V and 6 bases from J; bases unmatched to any gene: 7. The CDR3 spells CANTGGLNGYTF. The CDR3, as DNA: TGTGCCAATACAGGGGGTCTCAATGGCTACACCTTC.

V and J are TRBV7-8 and TRBJ2-7, with 9 positions matching TRBD1. J was trimmed by 4 bases and V by 0 bases; bases with no gene match: 4. This CDR3 has 15 amino acids. Germline CDR1 SGHVS, CDR2 FQNEAQ. CDR3 in amino acids: CASSLAGTGKYEQYF. The CDR3 nucleotides are TGTGCCAGCAGCTTAGCTGGGACAGGGAAATACGAGCAGTACTTC.

This chain connects TRBV10-3 to TRBJ2-7, with 8 bases matching TRBD2. The germline CDR1 and CDR2 sequences are ENHRY and SYGVKD. CDR3 length: 13 amino acids. Trimming at V came to 4 bases and at J to 5 bases, leaving 4 bases not matched to a gene. The CDR3 coding sequence is TGTGCCATCAGTGTTCGGGGGGGCCACGAGCAGTACTTC. Protein: CAISVRGGHEQYF.

CDR3 protein: CASSEAGSSYNEQFF. As DNA, the CDR3 is TGTGCCAGCTCTGAAGCGGGGAGCTCCTACAATGAGCAGTTCTTC. The chain combines TRBV18 with TRBJ2-1, with 7 bases fitting TRBD2. The V and J ends lost 6 bases and 0 bases, in that order; junction bases with no gene match: 5. The V gene's germline CDR1 is KGHSH and CDR2 LQKENI. The CDR3 consists of 15 residues.

This rearrangement joins TRBV5-1 to TRBJ1-1, with 8 bases fitting TRBD1. Per germline, CDR1 SGHRS and CDR2 YFSETQ. The trim removed 3 bases at V and 5 bases at J, leaving 6 bases unmatched. This CDR3 is 14 amino acids long. The CDR3 DNA sequence: TGCGCCAGCAGCTCGACAGGGGAATGGACTGAAGCTTTCTTT. This sequence encodes CASSSTGEWTEAFF.

The chain uses TRBV10-3 and TRBJ2-2, with TRBD2 matching 12 bases. V gave up 5 bases and J gave up 4 bases; unmatched junction bases: 5. The CDR3 has 16 amino acids. Germline CDR1 reads ENHRY; CDR2 reads SYGVKD. CDR3 in amino acids: CAISRGLAGGTGELFF. The DNA for the CDR3 is TGTGCCATCAGTAGGGGACTAGCGGGCGGCACCGGGGAGCTGTTTTTT.

CDR3 region: CAWSPTRGGVSSYGYTF. CDR3 DNA sequence: TGTGCCTGGAGTCCAACTCGGGGGGGGGTTTCCTCTTATGGCTACACCTTC. The chain is built from TRBV30 and TRBJ1-2; D might be TRBD1 (5 bases). CDR1 and CDR2 (germline): GTSNPN, SVGIG (reference sequence). Trimming took off 2 bases at V and 5 bases at J, with 24 bases between the two ends. The CDR3 covers 17 residues.

V usage is TRBV5-4 and J usage is TRBJ2-2; D might be TRBD2 (5 bases). Germline lookup yields CDR1 SGHNT and CDR2 YYREEE (reference sequence). Trimming took 5 bases from V and 2 from J, leaving 13 bases between them. The CDR3 covers 15 residues. This chain's CDR3 is CASRVDLSNTGELFF. DNA for the CDR3: TGTGCCAGCAGGGTGGACTTATCTAACACCGGGGAGCTGTTTTTT.

The V gene is TRBV6-5, the J gene TRBJ2-7, with 13 bases fitting TRBD2. From germline, CDR1 is MNHEY and CDR2 SVGAGI. CDR3 size: 15 residues. J was trimmed by 3 bases and V by 7 bases; bases with no gene match: 6. CDR3 loop: CASTTSGRALYEQYF. The CDR3, as DNA: TGTGCCAGCACTACTAGCGGGAGGGCCCTCTACGAGCAGTACTTC.

The chain recombines TRBV7-9 with TRBJ1-5, with a weak D call TRBD1 (6 bases). The CDR3 extends over 15 amino acids. The V gene lost 5 bases and the J gene lost 2 bases, with 13 bases spanning the gap. Germline V gene data show CDR1 as SEHNR and CDR2 as FQNEAQ (reference sequence). The CDR3 protein is CASSATGPGNQPQHF. For the CDR3, the DNA is TGTGCCAGCAGCGCGACAGGACCTGGCAATCAGCCCCAGCATTTT.

A few counts support this clone. V and J are TRBV11-1 and TRBJ2-2; 9 bases line up with TRBD2. Germline V gene lookup returns CDR1 SGHAT and CDR2 FQDESV (reference sequence). The CDR3 runs 14 residues. V dropped 4 bases and J dropped 6; count of bases not matched to a gene: 3. CDR3 DNA: TGTGCCAGCAGCTCGGGACTAGCATCCGGGGAGCTGTTTTTT. Its protein is CASSSGLASGELFF.

The rearrangement links TRBV6-6 to TRBJ2-7; D might be TRBD2 (6 bases). CDR3 length: 19 residues. Germline V gene lookup returns CDR1 MNHNY and CDR2 SVGAGI (reference sequence). The V end was cut by 6 bases, the J end by 0 bases, with 27 bases between. The CDR3 nucleotides are TGTGCCAGCAGCTTAGGTCCGGGACTTAGATTATCAAGCTCCTACGAGCAGTACTTC. This encodes CASSLGPGLRLSSSYEQYF.